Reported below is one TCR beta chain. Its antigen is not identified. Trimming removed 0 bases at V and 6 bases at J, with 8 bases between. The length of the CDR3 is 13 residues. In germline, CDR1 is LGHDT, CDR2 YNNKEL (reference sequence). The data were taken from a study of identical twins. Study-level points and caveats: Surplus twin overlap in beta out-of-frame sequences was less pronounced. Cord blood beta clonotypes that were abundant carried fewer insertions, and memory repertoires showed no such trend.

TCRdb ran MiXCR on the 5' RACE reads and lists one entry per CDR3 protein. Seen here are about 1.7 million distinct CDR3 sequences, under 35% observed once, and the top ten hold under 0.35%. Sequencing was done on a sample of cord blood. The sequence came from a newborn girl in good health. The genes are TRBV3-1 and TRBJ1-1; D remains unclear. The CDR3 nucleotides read TGTGCCAGCAGCCAAGATCGGCAGGCTGAAGCTTTCTTT. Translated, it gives CASSQDRQAEAFF.